This is a list of T cell receptor beta chains from one sample in a study of CD8+CD57+ T cells in acquired aplastic anemia. Via MiXCR, TCRdb re-called the reads, giving one row per CDR3 protein. The sample comprises under 200,000 distinct CDR3 sequences, approximately 50% of which are singletons, and 8% to 10% rests with the top ten. Sequencing was done on a sample of sorted CD4+, CD8+, or CD8+CD57+ T cells (not recorded which) from PBMCs. Receptors were obtained from a human donor with aplastic anemia. Each CDR3 is given with its conserved first and last residue. Fields, in order: D gene, J gene, clone size, V gene, CDR3 protein, CDR3 DNA. D genes are given only for firm matches. Rows may omit the clone size; those that give it use once, few, many or a size class.

d_call: .; j_call: TRBJ1-6; clone_size: .; v_call: TRBV20-1; cdr3_aa: CSARDPKEVPLHF; cdr3_nt: TGCAGTGCTAGAGACCCGAAAGAGGTGCCCCTCCACTTT
d_call: .; j_call: TRBJ2-2; clone_size: .; v_call: TRBV10-1; cdr3_aa: CASRTTKAGGELFF; cdr3_nt: TGCGCCAGCAGGACGACAAAGGCGGGCGGGGAGCTGTTTTTT
d_call: TRBD1; j_call: TRBJ1-2; clone_size: few; v_call: TRBV29-1; cdr3_aa: CSVDETGIPDGYTF; cdr3_nt: TGCAGCGTTGATGAGACAGGGATACCCGATGGCTACACCTTC
d_call: .; j_call: TRBJ2-1; clone_size: many; v_call: TRBV12-3/TRBV12-4; cdr3_aa: CASSPHFGAPHSYNEQFF; cdr3_nt: TGTGCCAGCAGTCCTCACTTTGGGGCCCCGCATTCCTACAATGAGCAGTTCTTC
d_call: .; j_call: TRBJ2-1; clone_size: .; v_call: TRBV6-2/TRBV6-3; cdr3_aa: CASSYSRNEQFF; cdr3_nt: TGTGCCAGCAGTTACTCCCGGAATGAGCAGTTCTTC
d_call: TRBD1; j_call: TRBJ2-7; clone_size: many; v_call: TRBV7-9; cdr3_aa: CASSTIRDRSYEQYF; cdr3_nt: TGTGCCAGCAGCACGATCCGGGACAGGAGCTACGAGCAGTACTTC
d_call: .; j_call: TRBJ2-5; clone_size: .; v_call: TRBV15; cdr3_aa: CATSRGYQETQYF; cdr3_nt: TGTGCCACCAGTCGGGGCTACCAAGAGACCCAGTACTTC
d_call: .; j_call: TRBJ2-5; clone_size: .; v_call: TRBV11-2; cdr3_aa: CASSLDRARQETQYF; cdr3_nt: TGTGCCAGCAGCTTAGATCGGGCTAGGCAAGAGACCCAGTACTTC
d_call: TRBD1; j_call: TRBJ1-1; clone_size: .; v_call: TRBV7-3; cdr3_aa: CASSETGVTEAFF; cdr3_nt: TGTGCCAGCAGTGAGACAGGGGTGACTGAAGCTTTCTTT
d_call: .; j_call: TRBJ1-2; clone_size: .; v_call: TRBV24-1; cdr3_aa: CATSDFGNGYTF; cdr3_nt: TGTGCCACCAGTGATTTTGGGAATGGCTACACCTTC
d_call: TRBD1; j_call: TRBJ1-5; clone_size: many; v_call: TRBV7-6; cdr3_aa: CASSLVSGGGQPQHF; cdr3_nt: TGTGCCAGCAGCTTAGTTTCAGGGGGCGGGCAGCCCCAGCATTTT
d_call: TRBD1; j_call: TRBJ2-7; clone_size: .; v_call: TRBV14; cdr3_aa: CASSQDRAFYEQYF; cdr3_nt: TGTGCCAGCAGCCAGGACAGGGCGTTCTACGAGCAGTACTTC
d_call: .; j_call: TRBJ1-1; clone_size: .; v_call: TRBV24-1; cdr3_aa: CATSDVMNTEAFF; cdr3_nt: TGTGCCACCAGTGATGTGATGAACACTGAAGCTTTCTTT
d_call: TRBD2; j_call: TRBJ2-7; clone_size: .; v_call: TRBV7-9; cdr3_aa: CASSGGTTYEQYF; cdr3_nt: TGTGCCAGCAGCGGCGGGACTACCTACGAGCAGTACTTC
d_call: TRBD2; j_call: TRBJ2-1; clone_size: many; v_call: TRBV19; cdr3_aa: CASSIGLAPNEQFF; cdr3_nt: TGTGCCAGTAGTATAGGACTAGCTCCTAATGAGCAGTTCTTC
d_call: .; j_call: TRBJ1-5; clone_size: .; v_call: TRBV7-9; cdr3_aa: CASSSRSNQPQHF; cdr3_nt: TGTGCCAGCTCATCCAGGAGCAATCAGCCCCAGCATTTT
d_call: TRBD2; j_call: TRBJ2-1; clone_size: .; v_call: TRBV9; cdr3_aa: CASGTSGDKQFF; cdr3_nt: TGTGCCAGCGGGACTAGCGGCGATAAGCAGTTCTTC
d_call: TRBD1; j_call: TRBJ2-7; clone_size: few; v_call: TRBV2; cdr3_aa: CASQDRWRKEQYF; cdr3_nt: TGTGCCAGTCAGGACAGGTGGAGGAAGGAGCAGTACTTC
d_call: .; j_call: TRBJ1-6; clone_size: few; v_call: TRBV27; cdr3_aa: CASSFGASSYNSPLHF; cdr3_nt: TGTGCCAGCAGTTTCGGGGCGAGCTCCTATAATTCACCCCTCCACTTT
d_call: .; j_call: TRBJ1-2; clone_size: few; v_call: TRBV29-1; cdr3_aa: CSVAGEWYGYTF; cdr3_nt: TGCAGCGTTGCTGGGGAGTGGTATGGCTACACCTTC
d_call: .; j_call: TRBJ1-1; clone_size: .; v_call: TRBV2; cdr3_aa: CASTRGADNTEAFF; cdr3_nt: TGTGCCAGCACCAGGGGCGCGGACAACACTGAAGCTTTCTTT
d_call: .; j_call: TRBJ1-5; clone_size: many; v_call: TRBV7-2; cdr3_aa: CASSLVWGEGQPQHF; cdr3_nt: TGTGCCAGCAGCTTAGTATGGGGAGAAGGTCAGCCCCAGCATTTT
d_call: .; j_call: TRBJ1-3; clone_size: many; v_call: TRBV5-1; cdr3_aa: CASSGGNTIYF; cdr3_nt: TGCGCCAGCAGCGGCGGAAACACCATATATTTT
d_call: .; j_call: TRBJ2-3; clone_size: .; v_call: TRBV7-3; cdr3_aa: CASSGRAADTQYF; cdr3_nt: TGTGCCAGCTCTGGCAGGGCCGCAGATACGCAGTATTTT
d_call: .; j_call: TRBJ1-2; clone_size: few; v_call: TRBV24-1; cdr3_aa: CATSEADYGYTF; cdr3_nt: TGTGCCACCAGTGAGGCAGACTATGGCTACACCTTC
d_call: .; j_call: TRBJ2-5; clone_size: .; v_call: TRBV5-1; cdr3_aa: CASSLTGRGETQYF; cdr3_nt: TGCGCCAGCAGCTTGACAGGTCGGGGAGAGACCCAGTACTTC
d_call: TRBD2; j_call: TRBJ2-1; clone_size: .; v_call: TRBV2; cdr3_aa: CASRATSGYEQFF; cdr3_nt: TGTGCCAGCAGAGCTACTAGCGGATATGAGCAGTTCTTC
d_call: .; j_call: TRBJ1-3; clone_size: .; v_call: TRBV7-9; cdr3_aa: CASSSLGGNTIYF; cdr3_nt: TGTGCCAGCAGCTCGCTGGGGGGAAACACCATATATTTT
d_call: .; j_call: TRBJ2-1; clone_size: .; v_call: TRBV10-3; cdr3_aa: CAISEYAYNEQFF; cdr3_nt: TGTGCCATCAGTGAGTACGCCTACAATGAGCAGTTCTTC